This T cell receptor beta chain was observed in a study of shared clonotypes between healthy human individuals. Study-wide background: Three plates each covered CD4 naive and memory; CD8 naive two, CD8 memory one. The study's findings and limits: Sampling included only blood; tissue repertoires likely differ. A limitation of the genetic and exposure-history diversity represented arose from few donors.

Regarding this clone: What it recognizes is unknown.

CDR1 SGHVS and CDR2 FNYEAQ come from the germline V gene. The J segment lost 1 base and the V segment lost 5 bases, leaving 3 bases of the junction unmatched. This CDR3 is 17 amino acids long. Assay used: immunoSEQ multiplex PCR; TCRdb lists only in-frame clones, some missing. The table lists about 2.2 million clones, about 93% of them singletons. Naive CD8 cells, CD45RO-negative and positively selected for CCR7, excluded terminally differentiated effector memory CD45RA+ cells. Donors comprised healthy HIV-negative adults lacking recent acute infections or vaccinations. The sequence came from a man aged 18 to 29 in good health. Some clones in this sample may be carry-over from other donors' samples. The specimen was naive CD8+ T cells from PBMCs. This chain uses TRBV7-6 with TRBJ2-1, with 15 bases that match TRBD2. CDR3 DNA sequence: TGTGCCAGCAGCCGGACTAGCGGGAGGGTTTCCTACAATGAGCAGTTCTTC. Translation: CASSRTSGRVSYNEQFF. The variable domain in full, completed from reference TRBV7-6 and TRBJ2-1, reads GAGVSQSPRYKVTKRGQDVALRCDPISGHVSLYWYRQALGQGPEFLTYFNYEAQQDKSGLPNDRFSAERPEGSISTLTIQRTEQRDSAMYRCASSRTSGRVSYNEQFFGPGTRLTVL.